The table lists the clone carrying this T cell receptor beta chain with a few counts. Its antigen is still unknown. These data come from a study of beta chain features in type 1 diabetes. Expressed TCRB transcripts were sequenced, since all the RNA that had been isolated was reverse transcribed. The protocol was immunoSEQ multiplex PCR, while the TCRdb copy is restricted to in-frame clones and leaves out a portion. Among a few hundred thousand clones listed, around 12% were seen once. Study-level points and caveats: The similarity of naive, central memory and Treg TCRB repertoires appeared greater among patients than among healthy donors. A moderate, significant TCRB CDR3 shortening appeared in type 1 diabetes across four CD4+ subsets.

A CD45RO/CCR7/CD25/CD127/CD95/CD27 panel sorted naive, central memory, regulatory and stem cell-like memory CD4+ cells. This TCR derives from a woman under 30 with type 1 diabetes. The material sequenced was naive CD4+ T cells from blood.

The CDR3 DNA sequence: TGCGCCAGCAGCCACCCACTCCCGCGGGACAAAAACATTCAGTACTTC. Protein: CASSHPLPRDKNIQYF. This sequence joins TRBV4-1 and TRBJ2-4; a possible D gene is TRBD2 (6 bases). The V end lost 3 bases, the J end lost 3 bases, and 15 bases lay between the germline ends. The CDR3 totals 16 residues. CDR1 is MGHRA and CDR2 is YSYEKL in the germline V gene.